Only a few counts were recorded for the clone carrying this T cell receptor beta chain. What it binds is not known. The CDR3 covers 13 residues. Germline V CDR1 and CDR2: SQVTM, ANQGSEA. Deletions cut 7 bases from V and 7 bases from J, with 17 bases between. The data belong to a study of pediatric ulcerative colitis. Measured with immunoSEQ multiplex PCR; TCRdb has only the in-frame clones, and not every one. The sample includes around 36,000 clones, 81% seen only once; the top ten take 1.1%. Rectal tissue came from one to two pinch biopsies taken at colonoscopy. Study findings and constraints: Some T cells in rectal biopsies may come from blood, especially with overt colitis. Blood-rectal clonal overlap within each person was significantly higher in ulcerative colitis patients than controls.

Sequenced material: gut tissue. This receptor was taken from a boy aged 5-17 years with mild ulcerative colitis. The chain joins TRBV29-1 to TRBJ2-1; tentatively, D is TRBD2 (6 bases). The CDR3 sequence is CSGDLSGWNEQFF. In DNA form, the CDR3 reads TGCAGCGGGGACTTGTCCGGGTGGAATGAGCAGTTCTTC.